The clone carrying this T cell receptor (beta chain) has a handful of counts. CDR1 and CDR2 from the germline V gene are LGHDT and YNNKEL (reference sequence). CDR3 length equals 15 residues. V lost 7 bases, J lost 3 bases, and 19 bases lay in between. The data are from a study of blood T cell repertoires in COVID-19. Turning to the study itself: Acute and convalescent COVID-19 specimens originated in the United States, Italy and Spain. Sources were T cells, B-cell-depleted T cells, or PBMCs; the material itself was cDNA or gDNA.

How the authors handled the data: Reference gene primer amplification gave estimated nucleated cell counts. Here immunoSEQ multiplex PCR was the method, and the copy in TCRdb shows in-frame clones only, minus some. D and trimming were read from the DNA, whereas the V and J calls and clone size are those reported in that table. The sample shows approximately 46,000 clones, roughly 84% of them seen only once. The receptor comes from a woman in her 70s in a cohort sampled during active COVID-19. V and J are TRBV3-1 (or the pseudogene TRBV3-2) and TRBJ2-7; no firm D call. The sample consisted of peripheral blood. Here the CDR3 reads CASNLSAATLYEQYF. In nucleotides, the CDR3 is TGTGCCAGCAACCTCTCGGCGGCCACCCTCTACGAGCAGTACTTC.